The clone carrying this TCR beta chain was detected only a few times. Germline CDR1 and CDR2: SNHLY and FYNNEI. V trimming: 5 bases; J trimming: 3 bases; junction bases outside the gene matches: 5. This CDR3 contains 15 residues. These data are taken from a study of STAT5B mutations in CD4+ large granular lymphocyte leukemia. TCRdb's table, derived via immunoSEQ multiplex PCR, lists solely in-frame clones and lacks some. The repertoire includes about 48,000 clones, 60% to 75% of them detected once, and 1.5% sits in the top ten. The source material was CD4+ T cells from blood buffy coats. This TCR was sampled from a human donor in good health. The chain carries TRBV2 and TRBJ2-3; 10 nucleotides agree with TRBD1. Here the CDR3 DNA reads TGTGCCAGCAGTCCGGGACAGGGGACAACAGATACGCAGTATTTT. The encoded protein is CASSPGQGTTDTQYF.